Listed here are 20 T cell receptor beta chains from one sample, sequenced in a study of cytomegalovirus exposure and HLA in healthy donors. The PCR used 60 Vbeta and 13 Jbeta primers. Profiled with immunoSEQ multiplex PCR; TCRdb holds only in-frame clones, not every one. Among roughly 100,000 clones listed, more than 65% were seen once. The sample was PBMCs. The receptors here all came from a woman under 30 in good health and CMV-seropositive.

V gene TRBV10-3 combines with J gene TRBJ2-1, with 7 bases fitting TRBD2. Germline V gene sequence: CDR1 ENHRY, CDR2 SYGVKD. After removal of 6 bases from V and 5 bases from J, the junction contained 4 bases not matched to a gene. There are 13 residues in the CDR3. The CDR3 spells CAISRDYNNEQFF. The DNA of the CDR3 is TGTGCCATCAGCCGGGACTACAACAATGAGCAGTTCTTC.

The chain combines TRBV6-5 with TRBJ2-7; a possible D gene is TRBD1 (6 bases). Trimming removed 6 bases at V and 3 bases at J, with 15 bases between. This CDR3 is 14 amino acids long. Germline CDR1 MNHEY, CDR2 SVGAGI. The CDR3 bases are TGTGCCAGCAGACCTAAGGGGACACTCTACGAGCAGTACTTC. Its protein product is CASRPKGTLYEQYF.

V is TRBV5-1 and J is TRBJ2-3; 9 nucleotides agree with TRBD2. Germline lookup yields CDR1 SGHRS and CDR2 YFSETQ. V was pared by 4 bases and J by 1 base, with 10 bases of the junction left unmatched. The CDR3 is 17 amino acids. CDR3: CASSLPGAGGGTDTQYF. DNA for the CDR3: TGCGCCAGCAGCCTCCCCGGAGCGGGAGGTGGCACAGATACGCAGTATTTT.

This clone has just one count. The rearrangement joins TRBV5-6 to TRBJ1-2; D gene uncertain. V was clipped by 0 bases and J by 2 bases, with 11 bases between them. The germline CDR1 and CDR2 sequences are SGHDT and YYEEEE. This CDR3 spans 15 amino acids. Written as DNA, the CDR3 is TGTGCCAGCAGCTTGGGGCTCGGCGGAAACTATGGCTACACCTTC. Translated, it gives CASSLGLGGNYGYTF.

V gene TRBV7-2 combines with J gene TRBJ2-4; tentatively, D is TRBD2 (6 bases). V lost 9 bases and J lost 9, with 9 bases in between. The CDR3 extends over 10 amino acids. Per germline, CDR1 SGHTA and CDR2 FQGNSA. CDR3 nucleotides: TGTGCCAGTGACGGGGGCATTCAGTACTTC. Its protein is CASDGGIQYF.

This chain connects TRBV9 to TRBJ1-2; no definite D call. This CDR3 is built from 14 residues. Looked up from germline, CDR1 is SGDLS and CDR2 is YYNGEE. V shed 4 bases and J shed 4 bases, with 14 bases lying between them. CDR3 amino acids: CASSPAGVLYGYTF. CDR3 bases: TGTGCCAGCAGCCCCGCCGGGGTACTCTATGGCTACACCTTC.

This clone was detected ten times or more. The J gene is TRBJ1-1, the V gene TRBV5-6; unclear D gene. The CDR3 has 14 residues. V lost 0 bases and J lost 6, with 12 bases in between. The V gene's germline CDR1 is SGHDT and CDR2 YYEEEE. The CDR3: CASSLVPTGAEAFF. The CDR3 DNA reads as TGTGCCAGCAGCTTGGTGCCGACGGGTGCTGAAGCTTTCTTT.

The CDR3 loop reads CAISNRQVNTEAFF. The CDR3 DNA follows: TGTGCCATCAGTAACCGACAGGTTAACACTGAAGCTTTCTTT. The V and J genes are TRBV10-3 and TRBJ1-1; perhaps TRBD1 as D (6 bases). V was trimmed by 5 bases and J by 2 bases, leaving 12 bases between them. The V gene's germline CDR1 is ENHRY and CDR2 SYGVKD. This CDR3 is 14 amino acids long.

This clone showed up just once. The chain combines TRBV4-1 with TRBJ1-4, with 11 bases identical to TRBD1. The germline V gene has CDR1 MGHRA and CDR2 YSYEKL. This CDR3 is 17 amino acids long. J was trimmed by 4 bases and V by 3 bases; bases with no gene match: 7. Here the CDR3 reads CASSHADRGLDNEKLFF. CDR3 in DNA: TGCGCCAGCAGCCACGCGGACAGGGGGCTTGATAATGAAAAACTGTTTTTT.

This clone was picked up a small number of times. The chain uses TRBV27 and TRBJ2-7; D possibly corresponds to TRBD2 (5 bases). Germline V gene sequence: CDR1 MNHEY, CDR2 SMNVEV (reference sequence). Trimming removed 1 base at V and 2 bases at J, with 9 bases between. The CDR3 totals 14 residues. The CDR3 is CASSLYGNTYEQYF. In DNA, the CDR3 is TGTGCCAGCAGTTTATACGGGAATACCTACGAGCAGTACTTC.

The chain combines TRBV9 with TRBJ2-1, with 7 bases fitting TRBD2. Germline V CDR1 and CDR2: SGDLS, YYNGEE. This CDR3 is 16 amino acids long. The V and J ends lost 0 bases and 7 bases, in that order; junction bases with no gene match: 10. CDR3 protein: CASSVGGRWGGNEQFF. DNA of the CDR3: TGTGCCAGCAGCGTAGGGGGTCGGTGGGGGGGGAATGAGCAGTTCTTC.

The sample holds one count of this clone. The chain couples TRBV27 to TRBJ2-3; 8 bases line up with TRBD2. The CDR3 is 17 residues long. With V trimmed by 7 bases and J by 10 bases, 22 bases remained unmatched. Germline V gives CDR1 MNHEY, CDR2 SMNVEV (reference sequence). CDR3 DNA sequence: TGTGCCAGCACTCCCTATCCCCGGGGGAGCGGGGGATGGGCGCAGTATTTT. Protein product: CASTPYPRGSGGWAQYF.

The chain joins TRBV7-3 to TRBJ2-2, with 15 bases identical to TRBD2. Losses at the gene ends were 6 bases for V and 9 bases for J; bases not matched to a gene: 8. This CDR3 has 16 residues. CDR1 is SGHTA, CDR2 FQGTGA, per germline. In DNA form, the CDR3 reads TGTGCCAGCAGTCCAGGACTAGCGGGAGGGCCGAGGGAGCTGTTTTTT. Its translation is CASSPGLAGGPRELFF.

This clone was found once. This chain uses TRBV7-6 with TRBJ2-1; perhaps TRBD1 as D (6 bases). The CDR3 contains 16 residues. Trimming pared 5 bases from V and 2 bases from J, leaving 16 bases between. In germline, CDR1 is SGHVS, CDR2 FNYEAQ. DNA of the CDR3: TGTGCCAGCAGCCCAGGGGTCGGGGCACCCTACAATGAGCAGTTCTTC. Its translation is CASSPGVGAPYNEQFF. Full variable domain (missing parts from reference TRBV7-6 and TRBJ2-1): GAGVSQSPRYKVTKRGQDVALRCDPISGHVSLYWYRQALGQGPEFLTYFNYEAQQDKSGLPNDRFSAERPEGSISTLTIQRTEQRDSAMYRCASSPGVGAPYNEQFFGPGTRLTVL.

Regarding this clone: The same CDR3 arises from other DNA sequences in this sample as well. V gene TRBV2 combines with J gene TRBJ2-7; the D gene is possibly TRBD1 (6 bases). Trimming removed 2 bases from V and 7 bases from J, with 9 bases in between. Germline CDR1 SNHLY, CDR2 FYNNEI. The CDR3 has 12 residues. The CDR3 spells CASSETGPEQYF. The DNA for the CDR3 is TGTGCCAGCAGTGAAACAGGGCCGGAGCAGTACTTC.

The V call is TRBV10-2, the J call TRBJ2-3, with TRBD2 as a possible D gene (5 bases). V was cut by 6 bases and J by 11 bases, with 21 bases left in between. CDR3 length: 14 residues. The V gene's germline CDR1 is WSHSY and CDR2 SAAADI. The CDR3 sequence: CASRGFISPSGQYF. CDR3 coding DNA: TGCGCCAGCAGGGGGTTTATTTCCCCCAGCGGGCAGTATTTT.

The chain couples TRBV28 to TRBJ2-1; D gene unclear. V was shortened by 7 bases and J by 0 bases, with 10 bases between the two germline ends. The CDR3 covers 14 residues. Per germline, CDR1 MDHEN and CDR2 SYDVKM. CDR3 sequence: CASTLISSYNEQFF. The CDR3 DNA follows: TGTGCCAGCACGCTAATTAGCTCCTACAATGAGCAGTTCTTC.

This chain uses TRBV6-6 with TRBJ1-1; D may be TRBD1 (6 bases). CDR3 length: 15 residues. The V gene's germline CDR1 is MNHNY and CDR2 SVGAGI (reference sequence). The ends were cut back, 0 bases at V and 1 base at J, with 9 bases in the middle. CDR3 DNA sequence: TGTGCCAGCAGTTACTCGAACAGGGCGAACACTGAAGCTTTCTTT. Translating it yields CASSYSNRANTEAFF.

This chain uses TRBV18 with TRBJ2-3; 10 bases align to TRBD1. With 5 bases clipped from V and 6 bases from J, the junction kept 5 bases outside the gene matches. Germline lookup yields CDR1 KGHSH and CDR2 LQKENI. CDR3 length: 14 residues. The CDR3 DNA is TGTGCCAGCTCATCGGGACAGGGGAGCGATACGCAGTATTTT. This sequence encodes CASSSGQGSDTQYF.

This clone was picked up a small number of times. V gene TRBV6-5 combines with J gene TRBJ1-1; 8 nucleotides agree with TRBD1. Trimming took 6 bases from V and 4 from J; bases not matched to a gene: 4. The CDR3 is 13 amino acids. The germline V gene has CDR1 MNHEY and CDR2 SVGAGI. CDR3 loop: CASRDRAFTEAFF. CDR3 nucleotide sequence: TGTGCCAGCAGGGACAGGGCTTTCACTGAAGCTTTCTTT.